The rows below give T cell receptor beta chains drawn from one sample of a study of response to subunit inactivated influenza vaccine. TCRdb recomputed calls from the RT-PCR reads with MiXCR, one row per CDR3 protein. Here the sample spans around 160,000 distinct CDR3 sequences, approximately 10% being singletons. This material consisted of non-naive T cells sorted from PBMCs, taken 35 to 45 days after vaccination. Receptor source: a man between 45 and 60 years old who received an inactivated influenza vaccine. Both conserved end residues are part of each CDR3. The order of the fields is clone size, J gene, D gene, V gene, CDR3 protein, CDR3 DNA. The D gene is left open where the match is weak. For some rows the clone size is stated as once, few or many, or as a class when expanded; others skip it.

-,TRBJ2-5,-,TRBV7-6,CASSLSLGRQETQYF,TGTGCCAGCAGCTTGAGTCTTGGGCGTCAAGAGACCCAGTACTTC
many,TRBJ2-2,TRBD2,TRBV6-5,CASSYSWTSGTLGELFF,TGTGCCAGCAGTTACTCGTGGACTAGCGGGACCCTTGGGGAGCTGTTTTTT
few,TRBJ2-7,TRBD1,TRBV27,CASSLLPPDRGVYYEQYF,TGTGCCAGCAGTTTATTACCCCCCGACAGGGGAGTATACTACGAGCAGTACTTC
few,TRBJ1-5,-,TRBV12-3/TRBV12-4,CASVMSMGQPQHF,TGTGCCAGCGTCATGAGCATGGGTCAGCCCCAGCATTTT
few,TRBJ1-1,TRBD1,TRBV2,CASRQGVTEAFF,TGTGCCAGTCGACAGGGGGTCACTGAAGCTTTCTTT
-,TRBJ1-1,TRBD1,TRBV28,CASSSLQGWMKNTEAFF,TGTGCCAGCAGTTCTTTACAGGGGTGGATGAAAAACACTGAAGCTTTCTTT
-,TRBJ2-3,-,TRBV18,CASSPPAGSTDTQYF,TGTGCCAGCTCACCACCGGCCGGCAGCACAGATACGCAGTATTTT
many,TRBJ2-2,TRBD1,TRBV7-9,CASSWDSTNTGELFF,TGTGCCAGCAGTTGGGACAGCACGAACACCGGGGAGCTGTTTTTT
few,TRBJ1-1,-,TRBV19,CASSSVPQNTEAFF,TGTGCCAGTAGTAGCGTTCCGCAGAACACTGAAGCTTTCTTT
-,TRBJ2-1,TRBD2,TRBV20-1,CSASSGRARDEQFF,TGCAGTGCTTCTAGCGGGAGGGCCAGAGATGAGCAGTTCTTC
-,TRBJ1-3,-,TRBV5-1,CASSPRDGSGNTIYF,TGCGCCAGCAGCCCGAGGGACGGCTCTGGAAACACCATATATTTT
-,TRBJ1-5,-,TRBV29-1,CSVGGDNQPQHF,TGCAGCGTTGGAGGGGACAATCAGCCCCAGCATTTT
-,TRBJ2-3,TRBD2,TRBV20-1,CSGLFLAGYTDTQYF,TGCAGTGGACTATTTCTAGCGGGATACACAGATACGCAGTATTTT
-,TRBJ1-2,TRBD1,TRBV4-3,CASSQVSQGGGYTF,TGCGCCAGCAGCCAAGTTTCCCAGGGGGGAGGCTACACCTTC
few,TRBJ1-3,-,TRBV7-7,CASSFTTGNTIYF,TGTGCCAGCAGCTTTACAACTGGAAACACCATATATTTT
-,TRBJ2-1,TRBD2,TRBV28,CASSFSGLAGSPEQLF,TGTGCCAGCAGTTTTTCCGGACTAGCGGGAAGTCCTGAGCAGCTCTTC
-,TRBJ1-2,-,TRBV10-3,CAISDRDAGYTF,TGTGCCATCAGTGATAGAGACGCTGGCTACACCTTC
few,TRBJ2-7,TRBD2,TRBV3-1,CASSRGTSGGISSYEQYF,TGTGCCAGCAGCCGGGGGACTAGCGGGGGGATCTCCAGCTACGAGCAGTACTTC
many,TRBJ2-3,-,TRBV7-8,CASTSWGREDTQYF,TGTGCCAGCACCTCCTGGGGGCGCGAAGATACGCAGTATTTT
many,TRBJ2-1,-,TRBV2,CASSAMGEQFF,TGTGCCAGCAGTGCCATGGGCGAGCAGTTCTTC
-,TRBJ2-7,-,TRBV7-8,CASSPSEAEQYF,TGTGCCAGCAGCCCGTCGGAGGCCGAGCAGTACTTC
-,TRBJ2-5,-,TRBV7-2,CASSLRTEGETQYF,TGTGCCAGCAGCTTGAGGACGGAGGGGGAGACCCAGTACTTC
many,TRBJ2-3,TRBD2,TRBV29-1,CSVGGAGANTDTQYF,TGCAGCGTTGGGGGAGCGGGGGCCAACACAGATACGCAGTATTTT
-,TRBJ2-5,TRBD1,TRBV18,CASSQSRDRGPGTQYF,TGTGCCAGCTCTCAATCACGGGACAGGGGCCCGGGGACCCAGTACTTC
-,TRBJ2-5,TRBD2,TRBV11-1,CASSLPLRLAGRQETQYF,TGTGCCAGCAGCCTCCCACTCCGACTAGCGGGACGGCAAGAGACCCAGTACTTC
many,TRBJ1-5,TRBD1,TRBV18,CASSPGQGNQPQHF,TGCGCCAGCAGCCCCGGACAGGGCAATCAGCCCCAGCATTTT
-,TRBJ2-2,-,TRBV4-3,CASSSRAGELFF,TGCGCCAGCAGCAGCCGGGCGGGGGAGCTGTTTTTT
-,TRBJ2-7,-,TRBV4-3,CASSQDVRISYEQYF,TGCGCCAGCAGCCAAGACGTTCGGATCTCCTACGAGCAGTACTTC
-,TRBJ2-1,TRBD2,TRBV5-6,CASSVGLAGDRSYNEQFF,TGTGCCAGCAGCGTGGGACTAGCGGGAGACCGCTCCTACAATGAGCAGTTCTTC
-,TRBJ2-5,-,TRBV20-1,CSVRDLETQYF,TGCAGTGTTCGAGATTTGGAGACCCAGTACTTC
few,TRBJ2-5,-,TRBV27,CASRAETKQETQYF,TGTGCCAGCAGGGCTGAGACCAAGCAAGAGACCCAGTACTTC
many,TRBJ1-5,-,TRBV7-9,CASGAGRYQPQHF,TGTGCCAGCGGAGCGGGGAGGTATCAGCCCCAGCATTTT
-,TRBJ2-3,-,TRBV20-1,CSFVGDTQYF,TGCAGTTTCGTGGGAGATACGCAGTATTTT
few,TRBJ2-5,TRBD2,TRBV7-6,CASSSTSGGGTQYF,TGTGCCAGCAGCTCTACCTCGGGAGGCGGGACCCAGTACTTC
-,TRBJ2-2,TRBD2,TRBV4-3,CASSQGVAGGPDTGELFF,TGCGCCAGCAGCCAAGGGGTAGCGGGAGGGCCTGACACCGGGGAGCTGTTTTTT
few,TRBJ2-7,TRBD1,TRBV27,CASSLLPGGNSYEQYF,TGTGCCAGCAGTTTACTTCCAGGGGGAAATTCCTACGAGCAGTACTTC
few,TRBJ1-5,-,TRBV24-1,CATSDSLGTGRPQHF,TGTGCCACCAGTGATTCGCTGGGCACAGGGAGGCCCCAGCATTTT
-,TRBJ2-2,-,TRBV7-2,CASSLGLSTGELFF,TGTGCCAGCAGCTTAGGTCTGAGCACCGGGGAGCTGTTTTTT
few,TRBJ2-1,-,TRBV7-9,CASSPLFGLGYNEQFF,TGTGCCAGCAGCCCCCTTTTTGGACTCGGATACAATGAGCAGTTCTTC
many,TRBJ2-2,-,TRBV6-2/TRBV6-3,CASSYVRNTGELFF,TGTGCCAGCAGCTATGTACGGAACACCGGGGAGCTGTTTTTT
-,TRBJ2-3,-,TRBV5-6,CASRWGGRSTDTQYF,TGTGCCAGCAGGTGGGGGGGGCGCAGCACAGATACGCAGTATTTT
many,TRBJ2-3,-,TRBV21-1,CASSKFTYF,TGTGCCAGCAGCAAATTTACGTATTTT